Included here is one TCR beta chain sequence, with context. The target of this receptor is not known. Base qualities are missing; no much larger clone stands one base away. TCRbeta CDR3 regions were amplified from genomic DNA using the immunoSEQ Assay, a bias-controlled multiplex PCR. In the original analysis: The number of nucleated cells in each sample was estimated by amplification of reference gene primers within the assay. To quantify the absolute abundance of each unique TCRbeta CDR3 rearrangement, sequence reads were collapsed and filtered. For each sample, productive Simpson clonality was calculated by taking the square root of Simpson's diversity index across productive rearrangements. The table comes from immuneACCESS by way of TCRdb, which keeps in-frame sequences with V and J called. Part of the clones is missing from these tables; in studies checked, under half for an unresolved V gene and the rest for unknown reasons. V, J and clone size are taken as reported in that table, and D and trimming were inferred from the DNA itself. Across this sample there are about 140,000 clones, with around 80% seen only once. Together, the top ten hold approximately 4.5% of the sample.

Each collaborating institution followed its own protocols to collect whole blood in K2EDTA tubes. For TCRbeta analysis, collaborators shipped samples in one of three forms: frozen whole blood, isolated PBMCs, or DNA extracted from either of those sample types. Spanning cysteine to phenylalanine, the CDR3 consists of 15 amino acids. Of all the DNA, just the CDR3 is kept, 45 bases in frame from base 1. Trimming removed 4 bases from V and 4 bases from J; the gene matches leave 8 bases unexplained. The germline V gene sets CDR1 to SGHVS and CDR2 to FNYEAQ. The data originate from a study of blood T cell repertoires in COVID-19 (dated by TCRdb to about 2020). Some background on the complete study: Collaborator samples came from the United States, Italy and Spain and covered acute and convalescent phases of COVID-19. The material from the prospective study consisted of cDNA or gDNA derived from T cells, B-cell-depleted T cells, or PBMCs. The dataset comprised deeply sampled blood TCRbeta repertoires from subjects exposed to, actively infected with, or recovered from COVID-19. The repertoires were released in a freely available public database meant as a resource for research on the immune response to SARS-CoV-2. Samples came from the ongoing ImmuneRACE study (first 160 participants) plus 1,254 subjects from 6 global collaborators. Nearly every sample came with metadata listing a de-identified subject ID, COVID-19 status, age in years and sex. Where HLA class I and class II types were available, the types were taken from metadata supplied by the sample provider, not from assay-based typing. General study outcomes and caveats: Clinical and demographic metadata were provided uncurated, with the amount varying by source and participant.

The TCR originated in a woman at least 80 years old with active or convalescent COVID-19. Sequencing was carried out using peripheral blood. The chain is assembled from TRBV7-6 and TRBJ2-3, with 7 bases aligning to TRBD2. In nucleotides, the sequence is TGTGCCAGCAGCTCGACTAGCCTCGCCTCAGATACGCAGTATTTT. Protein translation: CASSSTSLASDTQYF. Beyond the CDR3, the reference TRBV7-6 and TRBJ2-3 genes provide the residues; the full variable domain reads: GAGVSQSPRYKVTKRGQDVALRCDPISGHVSLYWYRQALGQGPEFLTYFNYEAQQDKSGLPNDRFSAERPEGSISTLTIQRTEQRDSAMYRCASSSTSLASDTQYFGPGTRLTVL.